This record looks at one TCR beta chain sequence and its context. These data originate in a study of blood T cell repertoires in COVID-19. This table comes from immunoSEQ multiplex PCR, and its TCRdb copy is limited to in-frame clones, with some not included. The sample has about 81,000 clones; about 91% are singletons. The clonotype comes from a man aged 70-80 years with active or convalescent COVID-19. Sequencing was carried out using peripheral blood.

CDR3 region: CAWGGTNYEQYF. The CDR3 nucleotides are TGTGCCTGGGGCGGGACTAACTACGAGCAGTACTTC. This chain uses TRBV30 with TRBJ2-7; 7 nucleotides agree with TRBD2. This CDR3 has 12 residues. The V and J ends lost 5 bases and 3 bases, in that order; junction bases with no gene match: 4. Per the germline V gene, CDR1 is GTSNPN and CDR2 is SVGIG (reference sequence).